The 31 T cell receptor beta chains presented below share a single source sample, sequenced in a study of blood T cell repertoires in COVID-19. Sequencing was performed with immunoSEQ multiplex PCR; in TCRdb, only in-frame clones are kept and a portion is missing. The table has 250,000 to 350,000 clones, 75% to 90% seen once; the top ten hold 3.5% to 5.5%. The material sequenced was PBMCs or T cells enriched from blood (not recorded which). These receptors were collected from a woman aged 25 to 45 who had recovered from COVID-19.

This chain uses TRBV9 with TRBJ1-3; D not certain. Trimming left V 3 bases short and J 4 bases short, with 11 bases between. The CDR3 consists of 14 residues. In germline, CDR1 is SGDLS, CDR2 YYNGEE. This CDR3 reads CASSEEAAGNTIYF. CDR3 nucleotides: TGTGCCAGCAGCGAGGAGGCAGCAGGAAACACCATATATTTT.

The chain links TRBV4-1 to TRBJ2-6, with D perhaps TRBD2 (5 bases). The V gene's germline CDR1 is MGHRA and CDR2 YSYEKL. The CDR3 consists of 19 residues. Trimming removed 4 bases from V and 2 bases from J, with 21 bases in between. CDR3 coding DNA: TGCGCCAGCAGCCTGGTTTCGGGGTCAGGTACGGCTGGGGCCAACGTCCTGACTTTC. The encoded protein is CASSLVSGSGTAGANVLTF.

V usage is TRBV7-3 and J usage is TRBJ2-1, with a tentative D call TRBD2 (5 bases). Germline values: CDR1 SGHTA, CDR2 FQGTGA. The CDR3 totals 13 residues. V lost 2 bases and J 7 bases, leaving 9 bases between the germline ends. In DNA, the CDR3 is TGTGCCAGCAGCTTAGTTACGGGAAATGAGCAGTTCTTC. Translating gives CASSLVTGNEQFF.

The chain employs TRBV24-1 and TRBJ2-1; TRBD2 matches 7 bases. V trimming: 7 bases; J trimming: 3 bases; junction bases outside the gene matches: 11. Looked up from germline, CDR1 is KGHDR and CDR2 is SFDVKD. The CDR3 is 16 amino acids. The CDR3 loop is CATRWPGGGYYNEQFF. CDR3 in DNA: TGTGCCACCAGATGGCCCGGCGGGGGATACTACAATGAGCAGTTCTTC.

The chain combines TRBV7-8 with TRBJ2-2; weak D call: TRBD2 (6 bases). The V gene lost 1 base and the J gene lost 5 bases, with 8 bases spanning the gap. Looked up from germline, CDR1 is SGHVS and CDR2 is FQNEAQ. This CDR3 has 14 amino acids. CDR3 in amino acids: CASSLVGGTGELFF. CDR3 DNA: TGTGCCAGCAGCTTAGTGGGGGGAACCGGGGAGCTGTTTTTT. The full variable domain, rest sourced from reference TRBV7-8 and TRBJ2-2, is GAGVSQSPRYKVAKRGQDVALRCDPISGHVSLFWYQQALGQGPEFLTYFQNEAQLDKSGLPSDRFFAERPEGSVSTLKIQRTQQEDSAVYLCASSLVGGTGELFFGEGSRLTVL.

This clone showed up just a few times. This chain joins TRBV27 and TRBJ1-2; a weak D match, TRBD1 (6 bases). The V gene lost 0 bases and the J gene lost 4 bases, with 15 bases spanning the gap. The germline V gene has CDR1 MNHEY and CDR2 SMNVEV (reference sequence). This CDR3 has 16 amino acids. CDR3 sequence reads: CASSLSGRGAGYGYTF. In DNA form, the CDR3 reads TGTGCCAGCAGTTTATCTGGCCGGGGGGCCGGCTATGGCTACACCTTC.

CDR3 sequence: CASSLAGVSNYGYTF. The CDR3 DNA reads TGTGCCAGCAGCTTAGCCGGGGTTTCGAACTATGGCTACACCTTC. The chain employs TRBV7-9 and TRBJ1-2; D is uncertain. V lost 0 bases to trimming and J lost 2 bases, with 10 bases between them. CDR1 is SEHNR and CDR2 is FQNEAQ in the germline V gene (reference sequence). This CDR3 is built from 15 residues.

J is TRBJ1-2 and V is TRBV7-9; D possibly corresponds to TRBD1 (6 bases). The V end was cut by 3 bases, the J end by 4 bases, with 15 bases between. Germline-derived CDR1 and CDR2 are SEHNR and FQNEAQ (reference sequence). This CDR3 spans 15 amino acids. Written as DNA, the CDR3 is TGTGCCAGCAGCTTCCCGGGACACGAGAGCTATGGCTACACCTTC. Protein sequence: CASSFPGHESYGYTF.

CDR3 sequence: CASSVLHGTGGDGYTF. The CDR3 nucleotides are TGTGCCAGCAGTGTGCTCCACGGGACAGGGGGAGATGGCTACACCTTC. This chain uses TRBV25-1 with TRBJ1-2, with 11 bases lining up with TRBD1. Germline V lookup: CDR1 MGHDK, CDR2 SYGVNS. The ends lost 4 bases at V and 6 bases at J; junction bases unmatched: 10. This CDR3 has 16 amino acids.

The chain links TRBV28 to TRBJ2-1, with D possibly matching TRBD2 (5 bases). Germline assignment: CDR1 MDHEN and CDR2 SYDVKM. The V and J ends lost 5 bases and 3 bases respectively, with 11 bases between them. The CDR3 runs 14 residues. The CDR3 protein is CASSPPGLYNEQFF. In DNA form, the CDR3 reads TGTGCCAGCAGTCCACCCGGACTCTACAATGAGCAGTTCTTC. Full variable domain (rest looked up from reference TRBV28 and TRBJ2-1): DVKVTQSSRYLVKRTGEKVFLECVQDMDHENMFWYRQDPGLGLRLIYFSYDVKMKEKGDIPEGYSVSREKKERFSLILESASTNQTSMYLCASSPPGLYNEQFFGPGTRLTVL.

The sample holds one count of this clone. CDR3 loop: CASSIGTSSGNTIYF. CDR3 DNA sequence: TGTGCCAGTAGTATTGGCACATCCTCTGGAAACACCATATATTTT. This sequence joins TRBV19 and TRBJ1-3, with unresolved D. The CDR3 runs 15 residues. CDR1 is LNHDA and CDR2 is SQIVND in the germline V gene (reference sequence). V shed 3 bases and J shed 0 bases, with 9 bases lying between them.

This clone appeared a single time. A junction end diverges from the germline sequence, so it may reflect a read error. The chain recombines TRBV10-3 with TRBJ2-2; D not resolved. The CDR3 is made up of 14 amino acids. Looked up from germline, CDR1 is ENHRY and CDR2 is SYGVKD. The CDR3 bases are TGTGCCACCAGTGGATCGGGTAACACCGGGGAGCTGTTTTTT. As protein: CATSGSGNTGELFF.

The V and J genes are TRBV5-6 and TRBJ1-2; perhaps TRBD1 as D (6 bases). Germline values: CDR1 SGHDT, CDR2 YYEEEE. Between the trimmed V and J ends, which lost 4 bases and 8 bases, there was a span of 18 bases. The CDR3 extends over 14 amino acids. DNA of the CDR3: TGTGCCAGCAGCACCCCGACAGGTTCTTGGGGCTACACCTTC. It yields the protein CASSTPTGSWGYTF.

This chain links TRBV7-8 with TRBJ2-7; tentative D call: TRBD2 (6 bases). The CDR3 has 16 residues. The V and J ends lost 1 base and 0 bases respectively, with 13 bases between them. Germline V gene lookup returns CDR1 SGHVS and CDR2 FQNEAQ. The CDR3 protein is CASSLGLSGSSYEQYF. CDR3 in DNA: TGTGCCAGCAGCTTAGGTCTTAGCGGATCCTCCTACGAGCAGTACTTC.

J is TRBJ2-5 and V is TRBV9, with TRBD2 as a possible D gene (5 bases). Between the trimmed V and J ends, which lost 2 bases and 2 bases, there was a span of 10 bases. Germline CDR1 SGDLS, CDR2 YYNGEE. CDR3 length equals 14 residues. CDR3 sequence: CASSVGPGQETQYF. For the CDR3, the DNA is TGTGCCAGCAGCGTCGGTCCGGGACAAGAGACCCAGTACTTC. Combining the CDR3 with reference TRBV9 and TRBJ2-5 gives the whole variable domain DSGVTQTPKHLITATGQRVTLRCSPRSGDLSVYWYQQSLDQGLQFLIQYYNGEERAKGNILERFSAQQFPDLHSELNLSSLELGDSALYFCASSVGPGQETQYFGPGTRLLVL.

V gene TRBV14 combines with J gene TRBJ2-5, with 11 bases fitting TRBD2. The CDR3 is 18 amino acids. J was trimmed by 5 bases and V by 4 bases; bases with no gene match: 15. Germline V CDR1 and CDR2: SGHDN, FVKESK. The CDR3 here is CASSPGLAEGDPGETQYF. CDR3 nucleotides: TGTGCCAGCAGCCCGGGACTAGCGGAGGGGGACCCCGGGGAGACCCAGTACTTC.

The V and J genes are TRBV19 and TRBJ1-2; 8 positions agree with TRBD1. With V trimmed by 6 bases and J by 8 bases, 11 bases remained unmatched. Germline V gene lookup returns CDR1 LNHDA and CDR2 SQIVND (reference sequence). CDR3 length equals 14 residues. The CDR3 bases are TGTGCCAGTAGCATAAACAGGGGGACGGAGGGCTACACCTTC. The encoded protein is CASSINRGTEGYTF.

This chain uses TRBV28 with TRBJ1-5; 9 nucleotides agree with TRBD1. Trimming took 7 bases from V and 6 from J; bases not matched to a gene: 7. Germline values: CDR1 MDHEN, CDR2 SYDVKM. The CDR3 has 14 residues. The chain's CDR3 is CASTRDRVIQPQHF. DNA for the CDR3: TGTGCCAGCACCCGGGACAGGGTAATTCAGCCCCAGCATTTT.

The chain is built from TRBV18 and TRBJ2-7; 11 bases fit TRBD2. The germline gives CDR1 KGHSH, CDR2 LQKENI. Unmatched junction bases numbered 2, after V lost 3 bases and J lost 4 bases. The CDR3 is made up of 14 amino acids. The CDR3 region has the DNA TGTGCCAGCTCACCTTTAGCGGGAGGGTACGAGCAGTACTTC. The encoded protein is CASSPLAGGYEQYF. Filled out from reference TRBV18 and TRBJ2-7, the complete variable domain reads NAGVMQNPRHLVRRRGQEARLRCSPMKGHSHVYWYRQLPEEGLKFMVYLQKENIIDESGMPKERFSAEFPKEGPSILRIQQVVRGDSAAYFCASSPLAGGYEQYFGPGTRLTVT.

The V and J genes are TRBV6-6 and TRBJ1-5; 8 positions match TRBD1. J was trimmed by 6 bases and V by 5 bases; bases with no gene match: 6. In germline, CDR1 is MNHNY, CDR2 SVGAGI (reference sequence). The CDR3 is 14 residues long. The CDR3, as DNA: TGTGCCAGCAGTCAAGGACAGGGCAGTCAGCCCCAGCATTTT. It is translated as CASSQGQGSQPQHF.

The rearrangement uses TRBV3-1 (or the pseudogene TRBV3-2) and TRBJ2-4, with D perhaps TRBD2 (6 bases). V lost 0 bases, J lost 6 bases, and 18 bases lay in between. CDR3 size: 17 residues. Germline V gene lookup returns CDR1 LGHDT and CDR2 YNNKEL (reference sequence). The CDR3 DNA reads TGTGCCAGCAGCCAAGACGTCTCCGGGAGATTAATAAACATTCAGTACTTC. It specifies CASSQDVSGRLINIQYF.

The V gene is TRBV3-1 (or the pseudogene TRBV3-2), the J gene TRBJ1-1, with 8 nucleotides matching TRBD1. After removal of 7 bases from V and 4 bases from J, the junction contained 8 bases not matched to a gene. The CDR3 has 14 amino acids. Germline V gives CDR1 LGHDT, CDR2 YNNKEL (reference sequence). The chain's CDR3 is CASTPTGASTEAFF. Here the CDR3 DNA reads TGTGCCAGCACCCCGACAGGGGCAAGCACTGAAGCTTTCTTT.

This chain connects TRBV28 to TRBJ2-7; 10 bases line up with TRBD1. After removal of 4 bases from V and 3 bases from J, the junction contained 9 bases not matched to a gene. The CDR3 is 16 amino acids. Germline values: CDR1 MDHEN, CDR2 SYDVKM. CDR3 bases: TGTGCCAGCAGTTACCCGACAGGGGGCTTTCGCTACGAGCAGTACTTC. It translates to CASSYPTGGFRYEQYF.

CDR3 amino acids: CASSLGTSGAYEQYF. As DNA, the CDR3 is TGTGCCAGCAGCCTGGGAACTAGCGGGGCCTACGAGCAGTACTTC. This rearrangement joins TRBV3-1 (or the pseudogene TRBV3-2) to TRBJ2-7, with 10 bases fitting TRBD2. This CDR3 is 15 amino acids long. Germline V gene sequence: CDR1 LGHDT, CDR2 YNNKEL (reference sequence). V lost 4 bases and J lost 2; bases outside the gene matches: 5.

The V gene is TRBV3-1 (or the pseudogene TRBV3-2), the J gene TRBJ1-5; D uncertain. CDR3 length: 15 residues. Looked up from germline, CDR1 is LGHDT and CDR2 is YNNKEL (reference sequence). The V end was cut by 0 bases, the J end by 7 bases, with 13 bases between. CDR3 nucleotides: TGTGCCAGCAGCCAAGATTACTCGGGAGGGCAGCCCCAGCATTTT. Protein: CASSQDYSGGQPQHF.

Points on this clone: A read error may produce the germline difference seen at one junction end. The V and J genes are TRBV7-7 and TRBJ2-3; maybe TRBD1 (6 bases). CDR3 length: 12 residues. Looked up from germline, CDR1 is SSHAT and CDR2 is FNYEAQ (reference sequence). The CDR3 DNA reads TGTGCCAGCAGCTCCCAGGGACAACCCTTTATTTTT. Amino acid sequence: CASSSQGQPFIF.

To note about this clone: One end of the junction fails to match germline, which may point to a read error. The rearrangement joins TRBV16 to TRBJ1-1, with TRBD1 as a possible D gene (5 bases). CDR1 and CDR2 (germline): KGHSY, FQNENV. CDR3 length: 11 residues. The DNA for the CDR3 is TGTGCCAGCAGCCAAGTAGCGGGGACCCAATTT. Encoded protein: CASSQVAGTQF.

The chain uses TRBV27 and TRBJ2-1; 9 positions agree with TRBD2. Germline lookup yields CDR1 MNHEY and CDR2 SMNVEV (reference sequence). Germline trimming cut 4 bases from V and 8 bases from J; bases unmatched to any gene: 18. The CDR3 extends over 18 amino acids. CDR3 in amino acids: CASSSTPPGSGRRDEQFF. DNA for the CDR3: TGTGCCAGCAGTTCCACCCCCCCGGGTAGCGGGAGAAGGGATGAGCAGTTCTTC.

J is TRBJ2-3 and V is TRBV11-2, with D tentatively TRBD2 (6 bases). CDR1 and CDR2 from the germline V gene are SGHAT and FQNNGV. V was trimmed by 1 base and J by 4 bases, leaving 15 bases between them. There are 16 residues in the CDR3. CDR3 protein: CASSLATGVFADTQYF. CDR3 DNA: TGTGCCAGCAGCTTAGCAACGGGAGTCTTTGCAGATACGCAGTATTTT.

The V gene is TRBV19, the J gene TRBJ2-1; 16 bases align to TRBD2. The V segment lost 9 bases and the J segment 5 bases; nucleotides outside the gene matches: 13. From germline, CDR1 is LNHDA and CDR2 SQIVND (reference sequence). The CDR3 runs 18 residues. The CDR3 DNA reads TGTGCCAGCTGGGGACTAGCGGGAGGGGGGGTTGAGGACAATGAGCAGTTCTTC. It codes for CASWGLAGGGVEDNEQFF.

This rearrangement joins TRBV5-1 to TRBJ2-1; 7 nucleotides match TRBD2. This CDR3 is 16 amino acids long. Germline V lookup: CDR1 SGHRS, CDR2 YFSETQ. Trimming removed 2 bases from V and 0 bases from J; junction bases left unmatched: 5. The DNA of the CDR3 is TGCGCCAGCAGCTTTCTAGCGGTCCTCTCCTACAATGAGCAGTTCTTC. This gives the protein CASSFLAVLSYNEQFF.